The next 25 T cell receptor beta chains were all read from a single sample in a study of blood T cells in healthy people across ages. With a J-beta primer mix and a sample-barcoded 5' primer, a second PCR ran 7 to 11 cycles. MiXCR was run by TCRdb on the 5' RACE reads, yielding one entry per CDR3 protein. The data show a few hundred thousand distinct CDR3 sequences, with approximately 25% seen just once and 15% to 20% held by the top ten. What was sequenced was blood. All receptors derive from a woman aged 70-85 years in good health.

This clonotype turned up a few times. CDR3 DNA: TGCGCCAGCAGCCAAGGAATTGCCCAGGGGACAGAGACCCAGTACTTC. This gives the protein CASSQGIAQGTETQYF. The chain uses TRBV5-1 and TRBJ2-5, with a possible D match to TRBD1 (6 bases). Germline CDR1 and CDR2: SGHRS and YFSETQ. The CDR3 covers 16 residues. V lost 4 bases and J lost 4, with 20 bases in between.

This clonotype was seen repeatedly, ten times or more. The V gene is TRBV7-2, the J gene TRBJ2-3, with D hard to call. Germline CDR1 SGHTA, CDR2 FQGNSA. The V gene lost 5 bases and the J gene lost 6 bases, with 12 bases spanning the gap. This CDR3 region has 13 residues. CDR3 nucleotide sequence: TGTGCCAGCAGCGCCCAATCTCGGGATACGCAGTATTTT. This gives the protein CASSAQSRDTQYF.

The chain is built from TRBV20-1 and TRBJ2-1, with TRBD2 matching 7 bases. The end of the DNA fits TRBJ2-5 better, so the J call may be wrong. This CDR3 is built from 15 residues. CDR1 DFQATT and CDR2 SNEGSKA come from the germline V gene (reference sequence). The CDR3 coding sequence is TGCAGTGCTCCCAAACATGGACTAGATCAAGAGACCCAGTACTTC. Translation gives CSAPKHGLDQETQYF.

This clonotype turned up a few times. This chain uses TRBV21-1 with TRBJ2-5. TRBV21-1 is a recognized pseudogene. The CDR3 spans 15 residues. The CDR3 is CASSKGEPERETQYF. For the CDR3, the DNA is TGTGCCAGCAGCAAAGGCGAACCCGAGAGGGAGACCCAGTACTTC.

This chain uses TRBV4-3 with TRBJ1-1, with 8 bases aligning to TRBD1. CDR3 length: 15 amino acids. V lost 2 bases, J lost 6 bases, and 8 bases stayed unmatched. CDR1 LGHNA and CDR2 YSLEER come from the germline V gene. CDR3 loop: CASSQQGARSSEAFF. In nucleotides, the CDR3 is TGCGCCAGCAGCCAACAGGGGGCGCGTTCGTCTGAAGCTTTCTTT.

The chain couples TRBV27 to TRBJ1-5; weak D call: TRBD1 (5 bases). CDR1 is MNHEY and CDR2 is SMNVEV in the germline V gene (reference sequence). This CDR3 region has 14 residues. The V end lost 6 bases, the J end lost 9 bases, and 18 bases lay between the germline ends. CDR3 nucleotides: TGTGCCAGCAGCCCAACTGGGGGACCCGCGCCCCAGCATTTT. Translation: CASSPTGGPAPQHF.

The chain uses TRBV5-1 and TRBJ1-2, with TRBD1 matching 7 bases. The germline V gene has CDR1 SGHRS and CDR2 YFSETQ. V shed 3 bases, J shed 5 bases, and the junction held 7 bases outside the gene matches. This CDR3 has 14 residues. CDR3 sequence: CASSSDRTAYGYTF. CDR3 nucleotide sequence: TGCGCCAGCAGCTCGGACAGGACGGCGTATGGCTACACCTTC.

The chain combines TRBV6-2 or TRBV6-3 with TRBJ2-3; maybe TRBD2 (6 bases). Trimming took 2 bases from V and 6 from J, leaving 6 bases between them. This CDR3 has 12 residues. Germline V gene sequence: CDR1 MNHEY, CDR2 SVGEGT. CDR3 amino acids: CASSYAGDTQYF. CDR3 bases: TGTGCCAGCAGTTACGCGGGGGATACGCAGTATTTT.

There are a few counts of this clonotype. The chain combines TRBV7-2 with TRBJ2-7; D gene unclear. CDR3 length: 15 amino acids. Germline V gene data show CDR1 as SGHTA and CDR2 as FQGNSA. With 5 bases removed from V and 2 bases from J, the gap between germline ends came to 16 bases. The DNA of the CDR3 is TGTGCCAGCAGCCTAACCCGAGCCGGTACCTACGAGCAGTACTTC. It translates to CASSLTRAGTYEQYF.

This chain joins TRBV5-5 and TRBJ1-2; D remains unclear. V gave up 6 bases and J gave up 2 bases, with 17 bases separating them. The germline gives CDR1 SGHKS, CDR2 YYEKEE (reference sequence). The CDR3 consists of 15 residues. The CDR3 protein is CASTLGGSQNYGYTF. The CDR3 DNA follows: TGTGCCAGCACTCTCGGAGGGTCGCAAAACTATGGCTACACCTTC.

Only a few counts were recorded for this clonotype. J is TRBJ1-1 and V is TRBV25-1; possibly TRBD1 for D (6 bases). The CDR3 runs to 15 residues. V was shortened by 5 bases and J by 1 base, with 14 bases between the two germline ends. CDR1 and CDR2 (germline): MGHDK, SYGVNS. CDR3 DNA: TGTGCCAGCAGTTTACAGGGCGTTGGGAACACTGAAGCTTTCTTT. This codes for CASSLQGVGNTEAFF.

This clonotype was seen only a few times. This rearrangement joins TRBV4-1 to TRBJ1-4, with TRBD1 matching 9 bases. Germline trimming cut 4 bases from V and 10 bases from J; bases unmatched to any gene: 7. CDR3 length: 14 residues. The germline V gene has CDR1 MGHRA and CDR2 YSYEKL. CDR3 residues: CASSPGQGLRKLFF. Here the CDR3 DNA reads TGCGCCAGCAGCCCCGGACAGGGGTTGAGAAAACTGTTTTTT.

The sample holds a few counts of this clonotype. A junction boundary mismatches the germline segment, possibly from a read error. The rearrangement joins TRBV7-9 to TRBJ1-4; maybe TRBD1 (6 bases). Germline-derived CDR1 and CDR2 are SEHNR and FQNEAQ (reference sequence). The CDR3 sequence is 16 residues long. CDR3 nucleotide sequence: TGTGCCAGCAGCTTAGGTGGAACAGGGACCGAGGAAAAACTGCTTTTT. Amino acids: CASSLGGTGTEEKLLF.

The CDR3 DNA is TGTGCCAGCAGCGACGGACACGCGACTAATGAAAAACTGTTTTTT. Its translation is CASSDGHATNEKLFF. This chain links TRBV9 with TRBJ1-4; D might be TRBD1 (5 bases). Trimming pared 3 bases from V and 2 bases from J, leaving 11 bases between. The CDR3 sequence is 15 residues long. Germline assignment: CDR1 SGDLS and CDR2 YYNGEE.

V is TRBV18 and J is TRBJ2-1; the match to TRBD2 covers 10 bases. J lost 5 bases, V lost 0 bases, and 7 bases had no gene match. The germline gives CDR1 KGHSH, CDR2 LQKENI. The CDR3 has 17 residues. CDR3 nucleotide sequence: TGTGCCAGCTCACCACCTACATCTAGCGGGGGAAACAATGAGCAGTTCTTC. Its translation: CASSPPTSSGGNNEQFF.

Only a few counts were recorded for this clonotype. This chain joins TRBV7-8 and TRBJ1-4; TRBD1 matches 11 bases. Trimming cost V 5 bases and J 6 bases; bases outside gene matches: 14. CDR1 and CDR2 (germline): SGHVS, FQNEAQ. This CDR3 is built from 18 residues. Here the CDR3 DNA reads TGTGCCAGCAGCCATCACCGGGACAGGGGGTTCACTGATGAAAAACTGTTTTTT. As protein: CASSHHRDRGFTDEKLFF.

This clonotype was picked up many times. The rearrangement uses TRBV10-3 and TRBJ2-1; tentatively, D is TRBD2 (5 bases). The CDR3 has 12 residues. Germline loops: CDR1 ENHRY, CDR2 SYGVKD. V was trimmed by 4 bases and J by 15 bases, leaving 16 bases between them. As DNA, the CDR3 is TGTGCCATCAGTGCGCAATGGGAGTTTATGTTCTTC. Its translation: CAISAQWEFMFF.

This clonotype was seen only a few times. The chain links TRBV5-1 to TRBJ2-3, with 8 bases fitting TRBD2. The CDR3 has 14 residues. The V gene end was trimmed by 2 bases and the J gene end by 5 bases; junction bases not matched to a gene: 4. Per the germline V gene, CDR1 is SGHRS and CDR2 is YFSETQ. In DNA form, the CDR3 reads TGCGCCAGCAGCTTCCAAGCGGGGGAAGATACGCAGTATTTT. This encodes CASSFQAGEDTQYF.

This clonotype appeared a few times. This sequence joins TRBV2 and TRBJ1-4; a possible D gene is TRBD1 (5 bases). Trimming stripped 8 bases from V and 1 base from J, with 11 bases between. The CDR3 is made up of 14 amino acids. In germline, CDR1 is SNHLY, CDR2 FYNNEI. The CDR3 coding sequence is TGTGCCAGCGGAGAGACAGAAACTAATGAAAAACTGTTTTTT. It yields the protein CASGETETNEKLFF. The full variable domain, its missing parts supplied by reference TRBV2 and TRBJ1-4, is EPEVTQTPSHQVTQMGQEVILRCVPISNHLYFYWYRQILGQKVEFLVSFYNNEISEKSEIFDDQFSVERPDGSNFTLKIRSTKLEDSAMYFCASGETETNEKLFFGSGTQLSVL.

The CDR3 region is CASSPTSGGASQFF. Written as DNA, the CDR3 is TGTGCCAGCAGCCCTACTAGCGGGGGGGCCTCGCAGTTCTTC. V and J are TRBV11-2 and TRBJ2-5; TRBD2 matches at 13 bases. TRBJ2-1 explains the end of the DNA better; the J call may be wrong. The CDR3 length is 14 residues. CDR1 is SGHAT, CDR2 FQNNGV, per germline.

In this sample, this clonotype turned up once. The chain carries TRBV7-2 and TRBJ2-5; maybe TRBD2 (5 bases). TRBJ2-1 explains the end of the DNA better; the J call may be wrong. The CDR3 is 13 residues long. Germline loops: CDR1 SGHTA, CDR2 FQGNSA. This CDR3 is CASSLPGIGEQFF. CDR3 DNA: TGTGCCAGCAGCTTACCGGGAATCGGGGAGCAGTTCTTC.

This chain uses TRBV12-3 or TRBV12-4 with TRBJ2-5; weak D call: TRBD2 (6 bases). The CDR3 spans 14 residues. V lost 4 bases, J lost 4 bases, and 13 bases lay in between. CDR3 residues: CASSWRGMGETQYF. Written as DNA, the CDR3 is TGTGCCAGCAGTTGGCGGGGTATGGGAGAGACCCAGTACTTC.

The chain is built from TRBV20-1 and TRBJ2-3, with TRBD2 as a possible D gene (5 bases). The V gene lost 3 bases and the J gene lost 6 bases, with 13 bases spanning the gap. The CDR3 is 13 residues long. Germline lookup yields CDR1 DFQATT and CDR2 SNEGSKA (reference sequence). This CDR3 is CSAREAGWDTQYF. Here the CDR3 DNA reads TGCAGTGCTAGGGAGGCCGGTTGGGATACGCAGTATTTT.

V gene TRBV20-1 combines with J gene TRBJ2-2, with 9 positions matching TRBD2. Looked up from germline, CDR1 is DFQATT and CDR2 is SNEGSKA (reference sequence). This CDR3 has 16 residues. Trimming took 1 base from V and 5 from J; bases not matched to a gene: 8. The CDR3 DNA sequence: TGCAGTGCTAGAGTCGCGGGGGGGATGGGAACCGGGGAGCTGTTTTTT. Amino acid sequence: CSARVAGGMGTGELFF.

The rearrangement links TRBV2 to TRBJ2-1; 9 positions match TRBD1. Looked up from germline, CDR1 is SNHLY and CDR2 is FYNNEI. The V gene end was trimmed by 5 bases and the J gene end by 8 bases; junction bases not matched to a gene: 10. The CDR3 is 15 residues long. The CDR3 bases are TGTGCCAGCAGTCCGGGGGGACAGGGATTGTATGAGCAGTTCTTC. This sequence encodes CASSPGGQGLYEQFF.